Listed below are T cell receptor beta chains from one sample, sequenced in a study of blood T cell repertoires in COVID-19. The assay was immunoSEQ multiplex PCR, and TCRdb's table has in-frame clones only and misses some. Of nearly 350,000 clones detected, over 75% appear once; the ten largest clones hold more than 0.8%. Sequenced material: PBMCs or T cells enriched from blood (not recorded which). Source of these receptors: a young woman who had recovered from COVID-19. Both conserved end residues are part of each CDR3. The order of the fields is clone size, D gene, J gene, V gene, CDR3 DNA, CDR3 protein. The D gene is left open where the match is weak. A row's size may be missing; if present it is once, few, many or a size class.

- TRBD1 TRBJ2-3 TRBV6-5 TGTGCCAGCAGCAGGACAGGGGTTAGCACAGATACGCAGTATTTT CASSRTGVSTDTQYF
- TRBD1 TRBJ2-5 TRBV23-1 TGCGCCAGCATACCACCAGCCGGGACAGGGGGCTATCGGGAGACCCAGTACTTC CASIPPAGTGGYRETQYF
- - TRBJ2-7 TRBV25-1 TGTGCCAGCAGTGAATCTACAGGAGGGTACGAGCAGTACTTC CASSESTGGYEQYF
- - TRBJ2-3 TRBV12-5 TGTGCTAGTGGTTTGGACCAGGGATACACAGATACGCAGTATTTT CASGLDQGYTDTQYF
few TRBD1 TRBJ2-2 TRBV11-3 TGTGCCAGCAGCTTAGGGGGGTTCGGGACAGGGAACACCGGGGAGCTGTTTTTT CASSLGGFGTGNTGELFF
- TRBD2 TRBJ2-3 TRBV7-2 TGTGCCAGCAGCTCCCCCCCGGGACTAGCGGGGGCGGGCACAGATACGCAGTATTTT CASSSPPGLAGAGTDTQYF
- TRBD2 TRBJ2-7 TRBV5-5 TGTGCCAGCACCCCCAGAGCGACTAGCGGGGGAGGGCAGTACTTC CASTPRATSGGGQYF
- TRBD2 TRBJ2-2 TRBV28 TGTGCCAGCAGTCAAAGCGGGGGAGGCTCCGGGGAGCTGTTTTTT CASSQSGGGSGELFF
- - TRBJ1-5 TRBV28 TGTGCCAGCAGTTGGGTAGTCATCAGGGGTGCTCAGCCCCAGCATTTT CASSWVVIRGAQPQHF
once - TRBJ1-1 TRBV18 TGTGCCAGCTCACCGGGGGCCACTGAAGCTTTCTTT CASSPGATEAFF
- - TRBJ2-2 TRBV18 TGTGCCAGCTCAACAGTCGCGAACACCGGGGAGCTGTTTTTT CASSTVANTGELFF
- TRBD1 TRBJ1-1 TRBV20-1 TGCAGTGCTAGTGTTCCGGGACAGGGAATTGAAGCTTTCTTT CSASVPGQGIEAFF
- TRBD1 TRBJ1-1 TRBV28 TGTGCCAGCAGTTCTGGGACAGGGAGACTCCTCATCACTGAAGCTTTCTTT CASSSGTGRLLITEAFF
- TRBD1 TRBJ2-5 TRBV28 TGTGCCAGCAGCACCCGGGACAGCCTACAAGAGACCCAGTACTTC CASSTRDSLQETQYF
few TRBD1 TRBJ1-5 TRBV6-5 TGTGCCAGCGGATTCCGACAGGGACAAAATCAGCCCCAGCATTTT CASGFRQGQNQPQHF
- - TRBJ2-2 TRBV28 TGTGCCAGCAGTTTCGCGAACACCGGGGAGCTGTTTTTT CASSFANTGELFF
few - TRBJ2-3 TRBV19 TGTGCCAGTAGTACCCCGGGACAAACGGGTGATACGCAGTATTTT CASSTPGQTGDTQYF
- - TRBJ2-7 TRBV14 TGTGCCAGCAGCCAGGGGACTGTGAGCTCCTACGAGCAGTACTTC CASSQGTVSSYEQYF
- TRBD2 TRBJ2-5 TRBV7-2 TGTGCCAGCAGCTCGGGACTAGCGGGGGTCCAAGAGACCCAGTACTTC CASSSGLAGVQETQYF
- TRBD1 TRBJ2-7 TRBV3-1/TRBV3-2 TGTGCCAGCAGCATCTTAACGGACAGGGCTGGGGAGCAGTACTTC CASSILTDRAGEQYF
- - TRBJ2-7 TRBV18 TGTGCCAGCTCAGTTCGTGCTGAGCTCGAGCAGTACTTC CASSVRAELEQYF
once - TRBJ1-1 TRBV29-1 TGCAGCGTTGAATTCCGGGGCACTGAAGCTTTCTTT CSVEFRGTEAFF
- - TRBJ1-1 TRBV12-3/TRBV12-4 TGTGCCAGCAGTTTAAGCCGAGGCCCTGAAGCTTTCTTT CASSLSRGPEAFF
- TRBD2 TRBJ2-5 TRBV11-2 TGTGCCAGCAGCTTTAGACTAGCGGGGGGGCAGGGGACCCAGTACTTC CASSFRLAGGQGTQYF
- TRBD1 TRBJ1-6 TRBV28 TGTGCCAGCAGTACCCGCCAGGGGGCCAATAATTCACCCCTCCACTTT CASSTRQGANNSPLHF
- - TRBJ2-3 TRBV10-3 TGTGCCATCGGGGCGGGGGCGACAGATACGCAGTATTTT CAIGAGATDTQYF
- - TRBJ2-7 TRBV4-2 TGTGCCAGCAGCCAAGTTAGGGGAGGTGAGCAGTACTTC CASSQVRGGEQYF
- - TRBJ2-7 TRBV14 TGTGCCAGCAGCCACGCAGCCTACGAGCAGTACTTC CASSHAAYEQYF
- TRBD1 TRBJ2-3 TRBV10-1 TGCGCCAGCAGTGAAGGGACAGGGCAAGATACGCAGTATTTT CASSEGTGQDTQYF
- - TRBJ2-3 TRBV19 TGTGCCAGTAGTATCCAGGGCAGCTCTAGCACAGATACGCAGTATTTT CASSIQGSSSTDTQYF
- TRBD2 TRBJ2-1 TRBV6-2/TRBV6-3 TGTGCCAGCAGTTACGCACTAGCGGGGGGCCGCGATACACTTGAGCAGTTCTTC CASSYALAGGRDTLEQFF
- - TRBJ1-1 TRBV6-2/TRBV6-3 TGTGCCAGCAGTTATAGACAGAGCACTGAAGCTTTCTTT CASSYRQSTEAFF
- TRBD1 TRBJ1-2 TRBV25-1 TGTGCCAGCAGTGAAGAACAGGGGGCATTGTACGGCTACACCTTC CASSEEQGALYGYTF
- TRBD1 TRBJ1-4 TRBV2 TGTGCCAGCACCGCGGGGACAGGGGAAGGAAAACTGTTTTTT CASTAGTGEGKLFF